The 3 T cell receptor beta chains presented below share a single source sample, sequenced in a study of PD-1 blockade in classical Hodgkin lymphoma. The repertoire was sequenced with immunoSEQ multiplex PCR; TCRdb's copy has only in-frame clones and lacks some. Among around 25,000 clones listed, approximately 64% were seen once. Brentuximab vedotin exposure varied among the patients, all of whom had relapsed after autologous stem cell transplantation. Here the sequenced sample was peripheral blood mononuclear cells (PBMCs), taken before the second cycle of nivolumab. Every receptor here comes from a human donor with classical Hodgkin lymphoma.

The V gene is TRBV29-1, the J gene TRBJ2-4; D unresolved. CDR1 and CDR2 (germline): SQVTM, ANQGSEA. This CDR3 is built from 13 residues. V dropped 4 bases and J dropped 3 bases, with 10 bases sitting between them. CDR3 residues: CSVGQQDKNIQYF. The CDR3 nucleotides read TGCAGCGTTGGGCAGCAGGACAAAAACATTCAGTACTTC.

The chain employs TRBV9 and TRBJ2-3; weak D call: TRBD2 (6 bases). Trimming took 3 bases from V and 5 from J, leaving 10 bases between them. The CDR3 length is 13 residues. The germline CDR1 and CDR2 sequences are SGDLS and YYNGEE. The CDR3 nucleotides are TGTGCCAGCAGCGGGGCCGGGGGAGATACGCAGTATTTT. As protein: CASSGAGGDTQYF.

This clone was observed a handful of times. The V and J genes are TRBV9 and TRBJ1-4, with a possible D match to TRBD1 (5 bases). Per germline, CDR1 SGDLS and CDR2 YYNGEE. The CDR3 contains 14 residues. V lost 0 bases and J 10 bases, leaving 13 bases between the germline ends. The CDR3 loop reads CASSVDGGTAKLFF. The CDR3 nucleotides are TGTGCCAGCAGCGTAGATGGGGGGACTGCAAAACTGTTTTTT.